The entry that follows covers one T cell receptor (beta chain) sequence. The sample belongs to a study of technical replicates of blood from four donors. Assay used: immunoSEQ multiplex PCR; TCRdb lists only in-frame clones, some missing. The table lists approximately 69,000 clones, 80% to 90% of them singletons. This CDR3 comprises 13 residues. Germline V CDR1 and CDR2: SGHNT, YENEEA. Between the trimmed V and J ends, which lost 1 base and 8 bases, there was a span of 10 bases. Sequencing was done on a sample of PBMCs. The origin of this receptor is a human donor in good health. Some clones in this sample may be carry-over from other donors' samples. V and J are TRBV11-3 and TRBJ2-3; D may be TRBD2 (5 bases). This CDR3 reads CASSLGRLGTQYF. Written as DNA, the CDR3 is TGTGCCAGCAGCTTAGGGAGGTTGGGTACGCAGTATTTT. Full variable domain (rest looked up from reference TRBV11-3 and TRBJ2-3): EAGVVQSPRYKIIEKKQPVAFWCNPISGHNTLYWYLQNLGQGPELLIRYENEEAVDDSQLPKDRFSAERLKGVDSTLKIQPAELGDSAVYLCASSLGRLGTQYFGPGTRLTVL.